Below, 22 T cell receptor beta chains from the same sample are listed, as sequenced in a study of blood T cells in healthy people across ages. Sample-barcoded 5' priming and a J-beta primer mix drove a second PCR of about 7 to 12 cycles. Using its own MiXCR run on the 5' RACE reads, TCRdb lists one record per CDR3 protein. In the table there are 700,000 or so distinct CDR3 sequences, about 20% of which are singletons. Specimen: blood. Receptors were obtained from a man aged 70 or older in good health.

The chain recombines TRBV19 with TRBJ2-5, with D perhaps TRBD1 (6 bases). The length of the CDR3 is 13 residues. V shed 7 bases and J shed 1 base, with 10 bases lying between them. Germline assignment: CDR1 LNHDA and CDR2 SQIVND (reference sequence). The CDR3 region is CASNPQGQETQYF. The DNA of the CDR3 is TGTGCCAGTAATCCACAGGGCCAAGAGACCCAGTACTTC.

V and J are TRBV29-1 and TRBJ1-2; D remains unclear. Trimming pared 4 bases from V and 12 bases from J, leaving 15 bases between. CDR1 SQVTM and CDR2 ANQGSEA come from the germline V gene. This CDR3 is built from 11 residues. This chain's CDR3 is CSVVTDWRHTF. The CDR3 DNA follows: TGCAGCGTTGTCACGGACTGGCGCCACACCTTC.

The rearrangement joins TRBV11-3 to TRBJ2-1; D call uncertain. The germline V gene encodes CDR1 SGHNT and CDR2 YENEEA. The V and J ends lost 1 base and 2 bases respectively, with 9 bases between them. This CDR3 spans 15 amino acids. The CDR3 DNA is TGTGCCAGCAGCTTAGTTGGTTCGGCCTACAATGAGCAGTTCTTC. Its translation: CASSLVGSAYNEQFF.

This chain links TRBV19 with TRBJ2-7; 9 bases fit TRBD2. With the DNA end fitting TRBJ2-1 better, the J assignment may be wrong. This CDR3 comprises 14 residues. Germline loops: CDR1 LNHDA, CDR2 SQIVND (reference sequence). The CDR3 region has the DNA TGTGCCAGTAGTTTGAGCGGGAGGAAGATTGAGCAGTTCTTC. This gives the protein CASSLSGRKIEQFF.

This clonotype was observed once. This chain links TRBV5-1 with TRBJ2-2; 8 bases map to TRBD1. Germline CDR1 is SGHRS and CDR2 is YFSETQ. The junction had 10 bases not matched to a gene; V was cut back by 3 bases and J by 6 bases. This CDR3 is 16 amino acids long. This CDR3 is CASSSDRGPLAGELFF. The CDR3 coding sequence is TGCGCCAGCAGCTCCGACAGGGGTCCTCTGGCCGGGGAGCTGTTTTTT.

CDR3 bases: TGTGCCAGCAGTTACCCCTCCAGGGATCCAGATACGCAGTATTTT. Encoded protein: CASSYPSRDPDTQYF. The chain has TRBV6-6 and TRBJ2-3; D is possibly TRBD1 (5 bases). Trimming left V 2 bases short and J 4 bases short, with 13 bases between. This CDR3 has 15 residues. Germline V gene lookup returns CDR1 MNHNY and CDR2 SVGAGI (reference sequence).

The chain is built from TRBV20-1 and TRBJ2-1, with TRBD2 matching 10 bases. V lost 0 bases and J lost 5; bases outside the gene matches: 4. CDR1 is DFQATT, CDR2 SNEGSKA, per germline (reference sequence). The CDR3 totals 15 residues. Here the CDR3 DNA reads TGCAGTGCTAGAGATAGCGGGAGGCCGAACAATGAGCAGTTCTTC. This codes for CSARDSGRPNNEQFF.

The chain recombines TRBV6-5 with TRBJ2-7; D is possibly TRBD1 or TRBD2 (5 bases each). This CDR3 contains 12 residues. Germline loops: CDR1 MNHEY, CDR2 SVGAGI. With 8 bases removed from V and 4 bases from J, the gap between germline ends came to 12 bases. This CDR3 reads CASRGSSYEQYV. DNA of the CDR3: TGTGCCAGCCGGGGCTCATCGTACGAGCAGTACGTC.

As for this clonotype: A far larger clone is a single base away, which makes a read error likely. This likely comes from a read error, as the CDR3 has no conserved phenylalanine or tryptophan at its end. This chain uses TRBV11-2 with TRBJ2-3; D is uncertain. Deletions cut 3 bases from V and 2 bases from J, with 3 bases between. CDR3 length: 12 residues. Germline CDR1 is SGHAT and CDR2 is FQNNGV. The DNA for the CDR3 is TGTGCCAGCAGCTTGGACACAGATACGCAGTATTTA. Amino acids: CASSLDTDTQYL.

The chain couples TRBV30 to TRBJ1-2; 7 positions match TRBD1. The CDR3 is 15 amino acids. The germline V gene encodes CDR1 GTSNPN and CDR2 SVGIG (reference sequence). Germline trimming cut 2 bases from V and 8 bases from J; bases unmatched to any gene: 14. The CDR3 loop reads CAWSPMTGHLYGYTF. DNA of the CDR3: TGTGCCTGGAGTCCAATGACAGGGCATCTCTACGGCTACACCTTC.

The V gene is TRBV18, the J gene TRBJ2-5; 9 positions agree with TRBD2. The CDR3 is made up of 15 amino acids. Germline CDR1 and CDR2: KGHSH and LQKENI. V lost 2 bases, J lost 2 bases, and 3 bases stayed unmatched. The CDR3 sequence is CASSPVAGVQETQYF. The CDR3 nucleotides are TGTGCCAGCTCACCAGTAGCGGGGGTACAAGAGACCCAGTACTTC.

The chain is built from TRBV15 and TRBJ2-5, with D tentatively TRBD1 or TRBD2 (6 bases each). TRBJ2-1 explains the end of the DNA better; the J call may be wrong. The germline CDR1 and CDR2 sequences are LNHNV and YYDKDF (reference sequence). The CDR3 length is 14 residues. Written as DNA, the CDR3 is TGTGCCACCAGCATAAGGGGGGAGAGAAATGAGCAGTTCTTC. Residues: CATSIRGERNEQFF.

V and J are TRBV7-9 and TRBJ2-5; either TRBD1 or TRBD2 may supply D (5 bases each). The V gene's germline CDR1 is SEHNR and CDR2 FQNEAQ (reference sequence). Trimming pared 3 bases from V and 2 bases from J, leaving 16 bases between. The CDR3 has 16 amino acids. The CDR3, as DNA: TGTGCCAGCAGCTTCCGGGGCCCATCCCGGCAAGAGACCCAGTACTTC. Amino acids: CASSFRGPSRQETQYF.

This clonotype was counted only a few times. The rearrangement joins TRBV20-1 to TRBJ1-5, with 9 bases that match TRBD1. CDR3 length: 13 residues. Trimming cost V 4 bases and J 7 bases; bases outside gene matches: 5. Germline V gene data show CDR1 as DFQATT and CDR2 as SNEGSKA (reference sequence). This chain's CDR3 is CSAIDRGVQPQHF. CDR3 DNA: TGCAGTGCTATAGACAGGGGGGTACAGCCCCAGCATTTT.

This clonotype was seen many times. This chain connects TRBV24-1 to TRBJ1-2; no definite D call. V was trimmed by 9 bases and J by 2 bases, leaving 6 bases between them. In germline, CDR1 is KGHDR, CDR2 SFDVKD. This CDR3 has 11 residues. The CDR3 sequence: CATGSNYGYTF. As DNA, the CDR3 is TGTGCCACCGGGAGCAACTATGGCTACACCTTC.

This clonotype was recorded at least ten times. V usage is TRBV5-1 and J usage is TRBJ1-1; no clear D gene. The CDR3 extends over 14 amino acids. The germline gives CDR1 SGHRS, CDR2 YFSETQ. V shed 3 bases and J shed 1 base, with 10 bases lying between them. CDR3 sequence (DNA): TGCGCCAGCAGCTATGACCCTGGGAACACTGAAGCTTTCTTT. It encodes CASSYDPGNTEAFF.

V usage is TRBV30 and J usage is TRBJ1-4; 7 bases are shared with TRBD1. Germline lookup yields CDR1 GTSNPN and CDR2 SVGIG (reference sequence). V lost 0 bases and J lost 7; bases outside the gene matches: 5. The CDR3 runs 14 residues. The CDR3 nucleotides read TGTGCCTGGAGTGTACAGGGGAATGGTGAAAAACTGTTTTTT. As protein: CAWSVQGNGEKLFF.

The gene calls are TRBV7-9 and TRBJ2-7; D might be TRBD1 (6 bases). This CDR3 has 16 amino acids. Per germline, CDR1 SEHNR and CDR2 FQNEAQ (reference sequence). Trimming removed 2 bases at V and 0 bases at J, with 14 bases between. CDR3 sequence (DNA): TGTGCCAGCAGCTTATTGGGGCAGGGGCTCTCCTACGAGCAGTACTTC. It is translated as CASSLLGQGLSYEQYF.

The chain employs TRBV30 and TRBJ2-1, with a tentative D call TRBD1 (5 bases). The CDR3 is made up of 16 amino acids. The V gene's germline CDR1 is GTSNPN and CDR2 SVGIG (reference sequence). V gave up 2 bases and J gave up 4 bases, with 18 bases separating them. The CDR3 DNA reads TGTGCCTGGAGTAACCTAGGGCAGGGTATTTACAATGAGCAGTTCTTC. This gives the protein CAWSNLGQGIYNEQFF. Supplemented by reference TRBV30 and TRBJ2-1, the full variable domain reads SQTIHQWPATLVQPVGSPLSLECTVEGTSNPNLYWYRQAAGRGLQLLFYSVGIGQISSEVPQNLSASRPQDRQFILSSKKLLLSDSGFYLCAWSNLGQGIYNEQFFGPGTRLTVL.

Regarding this clonotype: This may come from a read error, since a much larger clone is one base off. The CDR3: CASSPWSTDTEYF. DNA of the CDR3: TGTGCCAGCAGCCCCTGGAGCACAGATACGGAGTATTTT. The chain uses TRBV12-3 or TRBV12-4 and TRBJ2-3; D gene uncertain. This CDR3 region has 13 residues.

The gene calls are TRBV12-3 or TRBV12-4 and TRBJ2-2; possibly TRBD1 or TRBD2 for D (5 bases each). This CDR3 contains 15 residues. V lost 5 bases and J 3 bases, leaving 13 bases between the germline ends. CDR3 bases: TGTGCCAGCAGTCCCAGGGACGGATACACCGGGGAGCTGTTTTTT. Its protein is CASSPRDGYTGELFF.

The chain is built from TRBV13 and TRBJ2-4; D not certain. Trimming shortened V by 8 bases and J by 1 base, and 3 bases separated the two germline ends. CDR1 is PRHDT, CDR2 FYEKMQ, per germline (reference sequence). This CDR3 is built from 11 residues. CDR3 sequence (DNA): TGTGCCAGCGGGGCCAAAAACATTCAGTACTTC. Its translation: CASGAKNIQYF.